These T cell receptor beta chains were read from a single sample in a study of response to subunit inactivated influenza vaccine. TCRdb fed the RT-PCR reads into MiXCR, producing one record per CDR3 protein. The sample carries 450,000 to 600,000 distinct CDR3 sequences, 7.6% recorded once. The sample in question was PBMCs from blood, obtained around 2 years after vaccination. These receptors all come from a man aged 45-69 years who received an inactivated influenza vaccine. Both conserved end residues are part of each CDR3. The D gene is left open where the match is weak. Some rows have no size entry. The others give once, few or many, or a class for an expanded clone.

. | many | TRBJ2-5 | TRBV20-1 | CSARDSRRRETQYF | TGCAGTGCTAGGGACAGTCGGCGGCGGGAGACCCAGTACTTC
. | few | TRBJ2-7 | TRBV5-6 | CASSSSGKSYEQYF | TGTGCCAGCAGCTCTTCAGGGAAGTCCTACGAGCAGTACTTC
. | many | TRBJ1-2 | TRBV6-2/TRBV6-3 | CASSPRQLWGYTF | TGTGCCAGCAGCCCACGACAGCTATGGGGCTACACCTTC
. | . | TRBJ2-3 | TRBV20-1 | CSGRLTDTQYF | TGCAGTGGCCGACTCACAGATACGCAGTATTTT
TRBD2 | few | TRBJ2-5 | TRBV3-1 | CASSPPSRGGAETQYF | TGTGCCAGCAGCCCGCCCTCTCGCGGGGGGGCAGAGACCCAGTACTTC
. | few | TRBJ1-1 | TRBV20-1 | CSARDRLTGMNTEAFF | TGCAGTGCTAGAGATAGACTTACAGGGATGAACACTGAAGCTTTCTTT
. | few | TRBJ2-3 | TRBV7-6 | CASSLFVSTDTQYF | TGTGCCAGCAGCTTATTCGTATCCACAGATACGCAGTATTTT
TRBD1 | many | TRBJ1-6 | TRBV7-9 | CASSTLTGENSPLHF | TGTGCCAGCAGCACTTTGACAGGGGAAAATTCACCCCTCCACTTT
TRBD1 | few | TRBJ2-1 | TRBV28 | CASSQGANEQFF | TGTGCCAGCAGTCAGGGGGCCAATGAGCAGTTCTTC
TRBD1 | few | TRBJ1-6 | TRBV6-5 | CASSYEVSDRVSPLHF | TGTGCCAGCAGTTACGAAGTTTCGGACAGGGTTTCACCCCTCCACTTT
TRBD1 | few | TRBJ2-1 | TRBV7-9 | CASSSDRGPSSYNEQFF | TGTGCCAGCAGCTCAGACAGGGGCCCAAGCTCCTACAATGAGCAGTTCTTC
. | few | TRBJ1-4 | TRBV10-3 | CAISEGWEIGEKLFF | TGTGCCATCAGTGAGGGTTGGGAAATCGGTGAAAAACTGTTTTTT
TRBD2 | . | TRBJ2-4 | TRBV7-3 | CASSQRWEGPLHF | TGTGCCAGCAGCCAAAGGTGGGAGGGCCCATTACACTTC
. | few | TRBJ1-1 | TRBV29-1 | CSVAGRENTEAFF | TGCAGCGTTGCCGGACGGGAGAACACTGAAGCTTTCTTT
. | . | TRBJ1-2 | TRBV7-2 | CASSFGIARRDYGYTF | TGTGCCAGCAGCTTTGGGATTGCGCGCCGGGACTATGGCTACACCTTC
TRBD2 | few | TRBJ2-5 | TRBV12-3/TRBV12-4 | CASGFRWRGSETQYF | TGTGCCAGCGGGTTCCGTTGGCGGGGGAGTGAGACCCAGTACTTC
. | many | TRBJ1-5 | TRBV12-3/TRBV12-4 | CASSQAPGQPQHF | TGTGCCAGCAGCCAGGCACCGGGGCAGCCCCAGCATTTT
. | few | TRBJ2-5 | TRBV18 | CASSPAIVKTQYF | TGTGCCAGCTCACCAGCAATTGTTAAGACCCAGTACTTC
TRBD2 | many | TRBJ2-1 | TRBV6-5 | CASSFLRGYNEQFF | TGTGCCAGCAGTTTTTTGCGGGGGTACAATGAGCAGTTCTTC
TRBD1 | . | TRBJ1-1 | TRBV5-1 | CASSLVTGGPGKAFF | TGCGCCAGCAGCTTGGTCACAGGGGGCCCAGGGAAGGCTTTCTTT
. | few | TRBJ1-1 | TRBV5-5 | CASSSLVVTEAFF | TGTGCCAGCAGTTCACTGGTGGTGACTGAAGCTTTCTTT
. | few | TRBJ1-1 | TRBV4-1 | CASSQVVGTEAFF | TGCGCCAGCAGCCAAGTAGTCGGGACTGAAGCTTTCTTT
TRBD2 | . | TRBJ2-1 | TRBV20-1 | CSTMGLAGYNEQFF | TGCAGTACAATGGGACTAGCGGGTTACAATGAGCAGTTCTTC
. | . | TRBJ2-3 | TRBV10-3 | CAISEWSHTDTQYF | TGTGCCATCAGTGAGTGGTCCCACACAGATACGCAGTATTTT
. | many | TRBJ2-1 | TRBV20-1 | CSARGEDRGSSYNEQFF | TGCAGTGCTAGAGGAGAGGACCGGGGGAGCTCCTACAATGAGCAGTTCTTC
TRBD2 | few | TRBJ2-7 | TRBV28 | CASSSNMGLAREQYF | TGTGCCAGCAGTTCCAATATGGGACTAGCGAGGGAGCAGTACTTC
TRBD2 | few | TRBJ2-1 | TRBV28 | CASSKAGVADNEQFF | TGTGCCAGCAGTAAAGCGGGAGTGGCGGACAATGAGCAGTTCTTC
. | few | TRBJ1-2 | TRBV7-9 | CASSPAPWQGNYGYTF | TGTGCCAGCAGCCCGGCACCTTGGCAGGGAAACTATGGCTACACCTTC
. | many | TRBJ1-4 | TRBV7-3 | CASSLNRATNEKLFF | TGTGCCAGCAGCTTAAACAGGGCAACTAATGAAAAACTGTTTTTT
. | many | TRBJ2-7 | TRBV20-1 | CSARQSYEQYF | TGCAGTGCTAGACAATCCTACGAGCAGTACTTC
TRBD1 | few | TRBJ1-2 | TRBV7-2 | CASSPGTGGDYGYTF | TGTGCCAGCAGCCCCGGGACAGGGGGCGACTATGGCTACACCTTC
. | few | TRBJ1-6 | TRBV4-2 | CASSQVRAGWSPLHF | TGTGCCAGCAGCCAAGTTAGGGCAGGGTGGTCACCCCTCCACTTT
. | many | TRBJ1-6 | TRBV5-1 | CASSLGQFSSSPLHF | TGCGCCAGCAGCTTGGGGCAGTTCTCTAGTTCACCCCTCCACTTT
. | many | TRBJ1-5 | TRBV12-3/TRBV12-4 | CASSSSGSNQPQHF | TGTGCCAGCAGTTCATCAGGTAGCAATCAGCCCCAGCATTTT
. | few | TRBJ2-7 | TRBV6-1 | CASSARNSVYPYEQYF | TGTGCCAGCAGTGCACGAAACAGTGTGTATCCGTACGAGCAGTACTTC